A single T cell receptor (beta chain) is shown here with its context. Its target is unknown. The CDR3 end lies 3 residues beyond the end of the read and is filled in from the germline J gene. These data belong to a study of T cell clonality in common variable immunodeficiency. Study-level points and caveats: Reportedly, TCR beta sequences from common variable immunodeficiency showed fewer deletions and N-nucleotide insertions.

CDR1 and CDR2 (germline): KGHSH, LQKENI. There are 19 residues in the CDR3. Here immunoSEQ multiplex PCR was the method, and the copy in TCRdb shows in-frame clones only, minus some. Singletons are absent from the sample, which has 25,000 to 35,000 clones. Material for sequencing was peripheral blood mononuclear cells. The TCR sequence derives from a human donor with common variable immunodeficiency. This rearrangement joins TRBV18 to TRBJ2-5; TRBD2 aligns across 14 bases. The part of the CDR3 DNA that was read is TGTGCCAGCTCACCCGGGCGAGGAAGACTAGCGGGGGGGTTCGGAACC. It codes for CASSPGRGRLAGGFGT. The full CDR3 protein is CASSPGRGRLAGGFGTQYF.